These 2 T cell receptor beta chains share one sample of origin, sequenced in a study of blood T cell repertoires in COVID-19. Libraries were prepared by immunoSEQ multiplex PCR; TCRdb keeps only in-frame clonotypes and omits some of them. The table lists over 60,000 clones, around nine tenths of them singletons, with about 12% in the top ten. Sequenced material: peripheral blood. These receptors came from a woman aged 55-69 years with acute or convalescent COVID-19.

This clone has only a few counts. V and J are TRBV11-2 and TRBJ1-2; D is unresolved. The V end was cut by 0 bases, the J end by 2 bases, with 10 bases between. Per germline, CDR1 SGHAT and CDR2 FQNNGV. The CDR3 extends over 15 amino acids. This CDR3 reads CASSLEPQKNYGYTF. The CDR3 coding sequence is TGTGCCAGCAGCTTAGAACCGCAGAAAAACTATGGCTACACCTTC. The complete variable domain, with remaining parts taken from reference TRBV11-2 and TRBJ1-2, reads EAGVAQSPRYKIIEKRQSVAFWCNPISGHATLYWYQQILGQGPKLLIQFQNNGVVDDSQLPKDRFSAERLKGVDSTLKIQPAKLEDSAVYLCASSLEPQKNYGYTFGSGTRLTVV.

V usage is TRBV10-3 and J usage is TRBJ2-2; 13 bases fit TRBD2. The CDR3 contains 15 residues. Germline loops: CDR1 ENHRY, CDR2 SYGVKD. The V gene end was trimmed by 6 bases and the J gene end by 7 bases; junction bases not matched to a gene: 5. DNA of the CDR3: TGTGCCATCAGAACCGGGACTAGCGGGGACGGGGAGCTGTTTTTT. Translation gives CAIRTGTSGDGELFF.